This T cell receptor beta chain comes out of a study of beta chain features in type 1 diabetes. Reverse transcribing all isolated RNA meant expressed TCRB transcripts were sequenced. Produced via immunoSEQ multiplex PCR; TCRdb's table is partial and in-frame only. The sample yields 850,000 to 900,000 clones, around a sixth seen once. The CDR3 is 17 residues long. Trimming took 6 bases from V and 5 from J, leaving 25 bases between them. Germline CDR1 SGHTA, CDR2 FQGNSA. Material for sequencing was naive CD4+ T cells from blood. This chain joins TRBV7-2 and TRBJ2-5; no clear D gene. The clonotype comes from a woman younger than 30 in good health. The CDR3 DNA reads TGTGCCAGCAGGAGCATAGGACGGTTACTCGGCCGGGAGACCCAGTACTTC. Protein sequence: CASRSIGRLLGRETQYF.